Listed below are T cell receptor beta chains from one sample, sequenced in a study of OX40 agonist ivuxolimab in advanced cancers. Sequencing used immunoSEQ multiplex PCR; TCRdb keeps in-frame clones, though not all of them. The sample yields some 50,000 clones, about nine tenths seen once. The source material was CD4+ or CD8+ T cells sorted from blood, sampled in a trial of the OX40 agonist ivuxolimab. These receptors were obtained from an adult with an advanced solid tumor such as melanoma, head and neck, liver or kidney cancer. Both conserved end residues are part of each CDR3. Each record gives: J gene, clone size, D gene, V gene, CDR3 protein, CDR3 DNA. A D gene is named only where the DNA matches it firmly. The size entry is marked missing in some rows and otherwise reads once, few, many or a size class.

>TRBJ1-2|-|-|TRBV7-9
CASSLDLTVNYGYTF
TGTGCCAGCAGCCTAGACCTGACGGTGAACTATGGCTACACCTTC
>TRBJ2-7|-|-|TRBV2
CASRHIYEQYF
TGTGCCAGCAGGCATATCTACGAGCAGTACTTC
>TRBJ2-7|-|-|TRBV7-2
CASSLSAGSSYEQYF
TGTGCCAGCAGCTTATCCGCGGGGAGCTCCTACGAGCAGTACTTC
>TRBJ2-7|few|-|TRBV7-8
CASSGPEQYF
TGTGCCAGCAGCGGGCCGGAGCAGTACTTC
>TRBJ1-1|-|TRBD1|TRBV5-4
CASSLGLMDRGREAFF
TGTGCCAGCAGCTTGGGACTTATGGACAGGGGAAGGGAAGCTTTCTTT
>TRBJ1-1|few|-|TRBV29-1
CSAEAGRESAFF
TGCAGCGCCGAGGCGGGTCGGGAGAGTGCTTTCTTT
>TRBJ2-1|-|-|TRBV6-4
CASSPGGTYNEQFF
TGTGCCAGCAGTCCCGGGGGAACCTACAATGAGCAGTTCTTC
>TRBJ1-4|-|TRBD1|TRBV6-1
CASSEKGAYRGEKLFF
TGTGCCAGCAGTGAAAAGGGGGCCTACAGGGGTGAAAAACTGTTTTTT
>TRBJ2-1|-|TRBD1|TRBV18
CASHPSGGQGSDEQFF
TGTGCCAGCCACCCCTCGGGGGGACAGGGGTCGGATGAGCAGTTCTTC
>TRBJ1-5|-|TRBD1|TRBV30
CAWSRGTGLREPQHF
TGTGCCTGGAGTCGGGGGACAGGCTTAAGGGAGCCCCAGCATTTT
>TRBJ2-1|-|TRBD1|TRBV9
CASSVEMGQGAGEQFF
TGTGCCAGCAGCGTAGAAATGGGACAGGGGGCAGGTGAGCAGTTCTTC
>TRBJ2-7|-|TRBD2|TRBV5-1
CASSFGGSSYEQYF
TGCGCCAGCAGCTTTGGCGGGAGCTCCTACGAGCAGTACTTC
>TRBJ2-5|-|TRBD1|TRBV6-6
CASSHPGQVAETQYF
TGTGCCAGCAGCCATCCAGGACAGGTGGCTGAGACCCAGTACTTC
>TRBJ2-1|-|TRBD2|TRBV4-3
CASSQDPAGAGDEQFF
TGCGCCAGCAGCCAAGATCCAGCGGGGGCCGGGGATGAGCAGTTCTTC
>TRBJ2-1|-|TRBD2|TRBV7-2
CASSYAGLATGHNEQFF
TGTGCCAGCAGCTACGCCGGACTAGCCACGGGGCACAATGAGCAGTTCTTC
>TRBJ2-4|-|-|TRBV6-5
CASHSGNIQYF
TGTGCCAGCCATTCCGGGAACATTCAGTACTTC
>TRBJ2-1|-|-|TRBV10-2
CASSDKGERVSNEQFF
TGCGCCAGCAGTGATAAGGGGGAGCGGGTTTCGAATGAGCAGTTCTTC
>TRBJ2-6|few|-|TRBV2
CAREAQGVSGANVLTF
TGTGCCAGGGAGGCACAGGGCGTGTCTGGGGCCAACGTCCTGACTTTC
>TRBJ2-3|-|TRBD2|TRBV4-1
CASRGTSVTDTQYF
TGCGCCAGCAGGGGGACTAGCGTAACAGATACGCAGTATTTT
>TRBJ1-5|-|-|TRBV13
CASSFRKAGNQPQHF
TGTGCCAGCAGCTTTCGGAAGGCGGGCAATCAGCCCCAGCATTTT
>TRBJ1-2|-|-|TRBV6-1
CASSEGYTPRGYTF
TGTGCCAGCAGTGAAGGGTACACCCCCCGTGGCTACACCTTC
>TRBJ2-3|-|-|TRBV11-1
CASSLAWGDSPFTDTQYF
TGTGCCAGCAGCTTAGCGTGGGGGGACAGCCCTTTCACAGATACGCAGTATTTT
>TRBJ1-4|-|TRBD1|TRBV5-1
CASSQYGTEPNEKLFF
TGCGCCAGCAGCCAGTACGGGACAGAGCCTAATGAAAAACTGTTTTTT
>TRBJ2-7|-|-|TRBV27
CASSLAGKSYEQYF
TGTGCCAGCAGTTTGGCGGGGAAATCCTACGAGCAGTACTTC
>TRBJ2-7|-|-|TRBV5-3
CARSANGVGVSF
TGTGCCAGAAGCGCAAACGGGGTCGGGGTGTCGTTC
>TRBJ2-5|few|TRBD1|TRBV27
CASSLIQGIKETQYF
TGTGCCAGCAGTTTAATACAGGGGATTAAGGAGACCCAGTACTTC
>TRBJ1-2|-|-|TRBV5-4
CASSSAGAGLYGYTF
TGTGCCAGCAGTTCGGCCGGGGCTGGGCTCTATGGCTACACCTTC
>TRBJ2-1|-|-|TRBV9
CASSVEEIGEQFF
TGTGCCAGCAGCGTAGAGGAAATAGGTGAGCAGTTCTTC
>TRBJ2-3|-|-|TRBV6-1
CASSEVRNYVGTDTQYF
TGTGCCAGCAGTGAAGTCCGAAACTACGTGGGCACAGATACGCAGTATTTT
>TRBJ1-1|-|-|TRBV28
CASSAEGWAPMNTEAFF
TGTGCCAGCAGTGCCGAAGGGTGGGCGCCCATGAACACTGAAGCTTTCTTT
>TRBJ2-5|many|TRBD2|TRBV4-2
CASSQDVLADVQETQYF
TGTGCCAGCAGCCAAGATGTACTAGCGGATGTACAAGAGACCCAGTACTTC
>TRBJ2-3|-|-|TRBV7-2
CASSLGQADTDTQYF
TGTGCCAGCAGCTTAGGGCAAGCCGACACAGATACGCAGTATTTT
>TRBJ2-5|-|-|TRBV9
CASSVDEGTQYF
TGTGCCAGCAGCGTAGACGAGGGGACCCAGTACTTC
>TRBJ2-2|-|TRBD1|TRBV7-9
CASRDPGQGYTGELFF
TGTGCCAGCAGGGACCCGGGACAGGGATACACCGGGGAGCTGTTTTTT
>TRBJ2-7|-|-|TRBV30
CAWKVVSVYEQYF
TGTGCCTGGAAGGTCGTCAGTGTATACGAGCAGTACTTC
>TRBJ1-2|-|-|TRBV2
CASSESGSGYTF
TGTGCCAGCAGTGAATCAGGTTCTGGCTACACCTTC
>TRBJ2-5|-|TRBD2|TRBV28
CASTPLAGEETQYF
TGTGCCAGCACCCCATTAGCGGGGGAAGAGACCCAGTACTTC
>TRBJ1-1|-|-|TRBV11-2
CASSLEGNTEAFF
TGTGCCAGCAGCTTGGAAGGGAACACTGAAGCTTTCTTT
>TRBJ1-1|-|-|TRBV5-1
CASSTTGLGELAEAFF
TGCGCCAGCAGCACCACAGGTTTGGGGGAGTTGGCTGAAGCTTTCTTT
>TRBJ2-2|-|-|TRBV7-2
CASSSPGRAGFFTGELFF
TGTGCCAGCAGCTCCCCTGGCCGGGCAGGGTTTTTTACCGGGGAGCTGTTTTTT
>TRBJ2-7|-|-|TRBV19
CASSIDSYEQYF
TGTGCCAGTAGTATCGACAGCTACGAGCAGTACTTC
>TRBJ2-7|-|TRBD2|TRBV7-8
CASSLRLAGVRSYEQYF
TGTGCCAGCAGCTTAAGACTAGCGGGGGTTCGCAGCTACGAGCAGTACTTC
>TRBJ2-7|-|-|TRBV21-1
CASSKWELESPATGEQYF
TGTGCCAGCAGCAAATGGGAATTGGAGTCTCCAGCTACGGGAGAGCAGTACTTC
>TRBJ2-2|-|TRBD2|TRBV28
CASSLAGVTGELFF
TGTGCCAGCAGTCTAGCGGGGGTCACCGGGGAGCTGTTTTTT
>TRBJ2-7|-|-|TRBV21-1
CASSKRGQGEDNGSRTHYEQYF
TGTGCCAGCAGCAAACGAGGGCAGGGGGAAGACAACGGATCCCGGACCCACTACGAGCAGTACTTC
>TRBJ1-6|once|-|TRBV28
CASSFSADSAAYNSPLHF
TGTGCCAGCAGTTTCTCCGCGGACAGTGCCGCATATAATTCACCCCTCCACTTT
>TRBJ2-5|-|TRBD1|TRBV6-1
CASRTGETQYF
TGTGCCAGCAGGACAGGGGAGACCCAGTACTTC
>TRBJ2-2|-|-|TRBV11-2
CASSLGYYTGELFF
TGTGCCAGCAGCTTAGGATATTACACCGGGGAGCTGTTTTTT
>TRBJ2-7|-|-|TRBV29-1
CSVEKAIREQYF
TGCAGCGTTGAAAAGGCCATTCGCGAGCAGTACTTC
>TRBJ1-1|few|-|TRBV14
CASSPQPGGQAFF
TGTGCCAGCAGCCCTCAGCCGGGGGGCCAAGCTTTCTTT
>TRBJ2-5|-|-|TRBV28
CASSLNGGMGTQYF
TGTGCCAGCAGTTTAAATGGGGGAATGGGGACCCAGTACTTC
>TRBJ2-7|-|-|TRBV7-9
CASSPQGPYEQYF
TGTGCCAGCAGCCCACAGGGTCCCTACGAGCAGTACTTC
>TRBJ2-1|-|TRBD2|TRBV7-6
CASSLVVGLAANEQFF
TGTGCCAGCAGCTTAGTGGTGGGACTAGCGGCAAATGAGCAGTTCTTC
>TRBJ1-2|-|TRBD1|TRBV30
CAWSIAPFRDRNGYTF
TGTGCCTGGAGTATTGCCCCGTTCCGGGACAGAAATGGCTACACCTTC
>TRBJ2-1|-|TRBD2|TRBV6-4
CASSSGTSDYNEQFF
TGTGCCAGCAGTTCCGGGACTAGCGACTACAATGAGCAGTTCTTC
>TRBJ1-6|-|-|TRBV27
CASSFPGRDSPLHF
TGTGCCAGCAGTTTCCCCGGGCGCGATTCACCCCTCCACTTT
>TRBJ1-2|-|-|TRBV5-1
CASSLAGRQSEGDITF
TGCGCCAGCAGCTTGGCCGGAAGACAATCGGAAGGGGACATCACCTTC
>TRBJ2-7|-|-|TRBV4-3
CASSPGGGGYSYEQYF
TGCGCCAGCAGCCCAGGGGGCGGGGGATACTCCTACGAGCAGTACTTC
>TRBJ2-7|-|-|TRBV5-8
CASSLEGRMKYF
TGTGCCAGCAGCTTGGAGGGCAGGATGAAGTACTTC
>TRBJ1-6|-|-|TRBV28
CASSSPTTGENSPLHF
TGTGCCAGCAGTTCCCCTACAACGGGGGAGAATTCACCCCTCCACTTT